This is a list of T cell receptor beta chains from one sample in a study of shared clonotypes between healthy human individuals. Sequenced by immunoSEQ multiplex PCR; TCRdb stores in-frame clones only, minus some. The data contain roughly 1,800,000 clones, over 85% of them singletons. The sequenced material came from naive CD8+ T cells sorted from blood. These receptors all come from a man aged 18-30 years in good health. Both conserved end residues are part of each CDR3. D genes are given only for firm matches. Clone size appears in some rows only: once, few, many, or a class for an expanded clone.

abundance: NA
j_gene: TRBJ1-6
d_gene: NA
v_gene: TRBV13
CDR3aa: CASSPTGSSYNSPLHF
CDR3nt: TGTGCCAGCAGCCCGACAGGAAGCTCCTATAATTCACCCCTCCACTTT

abundance: NA
j_gene: TRBJ2-7
d_gene: TRBD1
v_gene: TRBV27
CDR3aa: CASSWTGTGSYEQYF
CDR3nt: TGTGCCAGCAGCTGGACCGGGACAGGCTCCTACGAGCAGTACTTC

abundance: NA
j_gene: TRBJ2-2
d_gene: NA
v_gene: TRBV2
CDR3aa: CASSEMDSTGELFF
CDR3nt: TGTGCCAGCAGTGAGATGGACAGTACCGGGGAGCTGTTTTTT

abundance: NA
j_gene: TRBJ2-5
d_gene: NA
v_gene: TRBV7-6
CDR3aa: CASSPTGKQETQYF
CDR3nt: TGTGCCAGCAGCCCGACAGGAAAACAAGAGACCCAGTACTTC

abundance: once
j_gene: TRBJ2-5
d_gene: TRBD2
v_gene: TRBV27
CDR3aa: CASSPLGTSGETQYF
CDR3nt: TGTGCCAGCAGTCCCCTCGGGACTAGCGGAGAGACCCAGTACTTC

abundance: NA
j_gene: TRBJ2-3
d_gene: NA
v_gene: TRBV4-3
CDR3aa: CASSPRGADTQYF
CDR3nt: TGCGCCAGCAGCCCGCGCGGGGCAGATACGCAGTATTTT

abundance: NA
j_gene: TRBJ2-5
d_gene: TRBD2
v_gene: TRBV11-2
CDR3aa: CASSLVPSGSKTQYF
CDR3nt: TGTGCCAGCAGCTTAGTGCCTAGCGGGAGTAAGACCCAGTACTTC

abundance: NA
j_gene: TRBJ2-7
d_gene: TRBD1
v_gene: TRBV28
CDR3aa: CASSFRTGAEQYF
CDR3nt: TGTGCCAGCAGTTTTCGGACAGGGGCCGAGCAGTACTTC

abundance: NA
j_gene: TRBJ2-3
d_gene: NA
v_gene: TRBV5-8
CDR3aa: CASSLAEISSTDTQYF
CDR3nt: TGTGCCAGCAGCTTGGCCGAGATAAGCAGCACAGATACGCAGTATTTT

abundance: NA
j_gene: TRBJ2-4
d_gene: TRBD1
v_gene: TRBV7-7
CDR3aa: CASSFFRGQERAKNIQYF
CDR3nt: TGTGCTAGCAGCTTTTTTAGGGGACAGGAGAGAGCCAAAAACATTCAGTACTTC

abundance: NA
j_gene: TRBJ2-4
d_gene: NA
v_gene: TRBV7-6
CDR3aa: CASSFSGGDIQYF
CDR3nt: TGTGCCAGCAGCTTCTCCGGGGGAGACATTCAGTACTTC

abundance: NA
j_gene: TRBJ2-7
d_gene: TRBD2
v_gene: TRBV7-2
CDR3aa: CASSLATTSGSYEQYF
CDR3nt: TGTGCCAGCAGCTTAGCGACGACTAGCGGATCTTACGAGCAGTACTTC

abundance: NA
j_gene: TRBJ2-1
d_gene: NA
v_gene: TRBV7-9
CDR3aa: CASSLGLNEQFF
CDR3nt: TGTGCCAGCAGCTTAGGGCTCAATGAGCAGTTCTTC

abundance: few
j_gene: TRBJ1-1
d_gene: NA
v_gene: TRBV4-1
CDR3aa: CASSQEISVGEAFF
CDR3nt: TGCGCCAGCAGCCAAGAAATATCAGTTGGTGAAGCTTTCTTT

abundance: NA
j_gene: TRBJ1-3
d_gene: NA
v_gene: TRBV27
CDR3aa: CASSAQQGAGNTIYF
CDR3nt: TGTGCCAGCAGTGCACAACAGGGAGCAGGAAACACCATATATTTT

abundance: NA
j_gene: TRBJ2-7
d_gene: NA
v_gene: TRBV10-2
CDR3aa: CASSAGTHPASYEQYF
CDR3nt: TGCGCCAGCAGCGCCGGGACACACCCGGCCTCCTACGAGCAGTACTTC

abundance: NA
j_gene: TRBJ1-5
d_gene: NA
v_gene: TRBV5-8
CDR3aa: CASSPGEPQHF
CDR3nt: TGTGCCAGCAGCCCTGGAGAGCCCCAGCATTTT

abundance: NA
j_gene: TRBJ1-3
d_gene: NA
v_gene: TRBV27
CDR3aa: CASSSLGVNGGNTIYF
CDR3nt: TGTGCCAGCAGTTCTTTAGGGGTGAACGGTGGAAACACCATATATTTT

abundance: NA
j_gene: TRBJ1-2
d_gene: TRBD1
v_gene: TRBV5-6
CDR3aa: CASSPGQGGYGYTF
CDR3nt: TGTGCCAGCAGCCCGGGACAGGGGGGCTATGGCTACACCTTC

abundance: NA
j_gene: TRBJ2-5
d_gene: NA
v_gene: TRBV19
CDR3aa: CASSTYGTISPETQYF
CDR3nt: TGTGCCAGTAGTACCTACGGGACAATCTCGCCAGAGACCCAGTACTTC

abundance: NA
j_gene: TRBJ1-1
d_gene: NA
v_gene: TRBV30
CDR3aa: CAWTTGTVMNTEAFF
CDR3nt: TGTGCCTGGACTACGGGGACTGTCATGAACACTGAAGCTTTCTTT

abundance: NA
j_gene: TRBJ2-5
d_gene: NA
v_gene: TRBV27
CDR3aa: CASSPSTEGWGETQYF
CDR3nt: TGTGCCAGCAGTCCATCGACGGAAGGGTGGGGGGAGACCCAGTACTTC

abundance: once
j_gene: TRBJ2-5
d_gene: TRBD1
v_gene: TRBV11-2
CDR3aa: CASSSAATGGIWRETQYF
CDR3nt: TGTGCCAGCAGCTCAGCCGCGACAGGGGGTATTTGGCGGGAGACCCAGTACTTC

abundance: NA
j_gene: TRBJ1-1
d_gene: NA
v_gene: TRBV9
CDR3aa: CASSTRIDMLNTEAFF
CDR3nt: TGTGCCAGCAGCACAAGAATCGACATGCTGAACACTGAAGCTTTCTTT

abundance: NA
j_gene: TRBJ1-4
d_gene: NA
v_gene: TRBV6-5
CDR3aa: CASSYSGGTEKLFF
CDR3nt: TGTGCCAGCAGTTACTCCGGGGGGACCGAAAAACTGTTTTTT

abundance: NA
j_gene: TRBJ1-1
d_gene: TRBD1
v_gene: TRBV10-3
CDR3aa: CATQQGSTEAFF
CDR3nt: TGTGCCACTCAACAGGGGAGCACTGAAGCTTTCTTT

abundance: NA
j_gene: TRBJ2-5
d_gene: TRBD1
v_gene: TRBV5-6
CDR3aa: CASSPPGQGQETQYF
CDR3nt: TGTGCCAGCAGCCCCCCCGGACAGGGCCAAGAGACCCAGTACTTC

abundance: NA
j_gene: TRBJ2-1
d_gene: NA
v_gene: TRBV11-2
CDR3aa: CASSSPGGLLFYNEQFF
CDR3nt: TGTGCCAGCAGCTCCCCGGGGGGCCTTCTATTCTACAATGAGCAGTTCTTC

abundance: NA
j_gene: TRBJ2-3
d_gene: TRBD2
v_gene: TRBV7-8
CDR3aa: CASSQYLAGVTDTQYF
CDR3nt: TGTGCCAGCAGCCAATACCTAGCGGGGGTCACAGATACGCAGTATTTT

abundance: NA
j_gene: TRBJ2-5
d_gene: TRBD1
v_gene: TRBV28
CDR3aa: CASSFTGTGPETQYF
CDR3nt: TGTGCCAGCAGTTTCACCGGGACAGGCCCAGAGACCCAGTACTTC

abundance: once
j_gene: TRBJ2-7
d_gene: NA
v_gene: TRBV6-5
CDR3aa: CASSYSAGLHEQYF
CDR3nt: TGTGCCAGCAGTTACTCGGCGGGTCTCCACGAGCAGTACTTC

abundance: NA
j_gene: TRBJ2-2
d_gene: NA
v_gene: TRBV30
CDR3aa: CAASPDTGELFF
CDR3nt: TGTGCCGCTTCCCCCGACACCGGGGAGCTGTTTTTT

abundance: NA
j_gene: TRBJ2-7
d_gene: TRBD2
v_gene: TRBV9
CDR3aa: CASSVGPSGGSYEQYF
CDR3nt: TGTGCCAGCAGCGTAGGACCTAGCGGGGGGTCCTACGAGCAGTACTTC

abundance: NA
j_gene: TRBJ2-1
d_gene: NA
v_gene: TRBV14
CDR3aa: CASSQDSRGMEQFF
CDR3nt: TGTGCCAGCAGCCAAGACTCCAGGGGAATGGAGCAGTTCTTC

abundance: NA
j_gene: TRBJ2-7
d_gene: NA
v_gene: TRBV29-1
CDR3aa: CSAYGSYEQYF
CDR3nt: TGCAGCGCCTATGGCTCCTACGAGCAGTACTTC

abundance: NA
j_gene: TRBJ2-5
d_gene: TRBD2
v_gene: TRBV4-1
CDR3aa: CASSHKGLAGVETQYF
CDR3nt: TGCGCCAGCAGCCACAAGGGACTAGCGGGGGTAGAGACCCAGTACTTC

abundance: NA
j_gene: TRBJ2-7
d_gene: TRBD2
v_gene: TRBV9
CDR3aa: CASSVGTSGTEQYF
CDR3nt: TGTGCCAGCAGCGTGGGGACTAGCGGGACCGAGCAGTACTTC

abundance: NA
j_gene: TRBJ2-3
d_gene: NA
v_gene: TRBV5-6
CDR3aa: CASSTLSPDTQYF
CDR3nt: TGTGCCAGCAGCACACTATCTCCGGATACGCAGTATTTT

abundance: NA
j_gene: TRBJ2-5
d_gene: TRBD1
v_gene: TRBV2
CDR3aa: CASNDRGASPEETQYF
CDR3nt: TGTGCCAGCAATGACAGGGGGGCCTCACCCGAGGAGACCCAGTACTTC

abundance: NA
j_gene: TRBJ2-2
d_gene: NA
v_gene: TRBV2
CDR3aa: CASPDPNTGELFF
CDR3nt: TGTGCCAGCCCGGACCCGAACACCGGGGAGCTGTTTTTT

abundance: NA
j_gene: TRBJ2-2
d_gene: NA
v_gene: TRBV2
CDR3aa: CASKNRNSRELFF
CDR3nt: TGTGCCAGCAAAAACCGGAACTCCCGGGAGCTGTTTTTT

abundance: NA
j_gene: TRBJ1-2
d_gene: NA
v_gene: TRBV6-1
CDR3aa: CASSEATTTGYGYTF
CDR3nt: TGTGCCAGCAGTGAAGCGACAACAACAGGATATGGCTACACCTTC

abundance: NA
j_gene: TRBJ2-3
d_gene: NA
v_gene: TRBV5-1
CDR3aa: CASSMEHRGGDTQYF
CDR3nt: TGCGCCAGCAGCATGGAGCACCGGGGCGGAGATACGCAGTATTTT

abundance: NA
j_gene: TRBJ2-3
d_gene: NA
v_gene: TRBV6-4
CDR3aa: CASSEGALDTQYF
CDR3nt: TGTGCCAGCAGTGAAGGAGCCCTAGATACGCAGTATTTT

abundance: NA
j_gene: TRBJ2-7
d_gene: NA
v_gene: TRBV2
CDR3aa: CASSEREEGRSSYEQYF
CDR3nt: TGTGCCAGCAGTGAACGGGAAGAGGGGCGTAGCTCCTACGAGCAGTACTTC

abundance: NA
j_gene: TRBJ2-7
d_gene: NA
v_gene: TRBV14
CDR3aa: CASSQDLGYEQYF
CDR3nt: TGTGCCAGCAGCCAAGATCTTGGCTACGAGCAGTACTTC

abundance: once
j_gene: TRBJ2-1
d_gene: TRBD2
v_gene: TRBV13
CDR3aa: CASSFDTSGEQFF
CDR3nt: TGTGCCAGCAGCTTCGATACTAGCGGGGAGCAGTTCTTC